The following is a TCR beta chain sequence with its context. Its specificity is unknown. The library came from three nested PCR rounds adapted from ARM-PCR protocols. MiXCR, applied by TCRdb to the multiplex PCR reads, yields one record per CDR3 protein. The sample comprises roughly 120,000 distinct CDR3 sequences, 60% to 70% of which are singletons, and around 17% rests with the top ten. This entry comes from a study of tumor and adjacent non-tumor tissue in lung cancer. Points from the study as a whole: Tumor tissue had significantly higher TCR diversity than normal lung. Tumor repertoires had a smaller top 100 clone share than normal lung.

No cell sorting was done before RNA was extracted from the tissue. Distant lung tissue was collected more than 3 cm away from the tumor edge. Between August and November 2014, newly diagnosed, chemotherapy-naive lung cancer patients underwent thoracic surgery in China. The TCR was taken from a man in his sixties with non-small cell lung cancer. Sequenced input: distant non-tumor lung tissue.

CDR3 loop: CASSFSTGSSTDTQYF. CDR3 coding DNA: TGTGCCAGCAGCTTCTCGACAGGTTCTAGTACAGATACGCAGTATTTT. The chain combines TRBV11-2 with TRBJ2-3, with D possibly TRBD1 on 6 matching bases. V lost 3 bases to trimming and J lost 3 bases, with 16 bases between them. The germline CDR1 and CDR2 sequences are SGHAT and FQNNGV. The CDR3 sequence is 16 residues long.